This TCR beta chain emerged from a study of blood T cell repertoires in COVID-19. Background on the study: PBMCs, B-cell-depleted T cells, or T cells provided the cDNA or gDNA that made up the material.

V was clipped by 1 base and J by 3 bases; unmatched bases: 3. This CDR3 has 14 amino acids. Germline values: CDR1 SGHAT, CDR2 FQDESV (reference sequence). Data came from immunoSEQ multiplex PCR; TCRdb stores just in-frame clones and leaves some out. The sample has around 200,000 clones, roughly 80% seen once; the top ten hold less than 3%. The chain carries TRBV11-1 and TRBJ2-7; 7 nucleotides agree with TRBD2. This TCR came from a human donor with acute or convalescent COVID-19. The donor label of this sample is uncertain. Sequences were obtained from peripheral blood. The CDR3 loop is CASSLGGRDYEQYF. The CDR3 bases are TGTGCCAGCAGCTTAGGAGGGAGGGACTACGAGCAGTACTTC.